This T cell receptor (beta chain) was identified in a study of PD-1 blockade in classical Hodgkin lymphoma. Using immunoSEQ multiplex PCR, the repertoire was profiled, and TCRdb retains in-frame clones only, with some absent. Here the sample spans tens of thousands of clones, roughly 93% being singletons. The time point is: newly diagnosed, previously untreated cHL patient sample. The CDR3 runs to 16 residues. Germline V gives CDR1 MNHNS, CDR2 SASEGT. V lost 2 bases and J lost 2; bases outside the gene matches: 4. Sequencing was performed on peripheral blood mononuclear cells (PBMCs). The J gene is TRBJ2-1, the V gene TRBV6-1, with 9 bases aligning to TRBD2. The receptor was isolated from a human donor with classical Hodgkin lymphoma. The CDR3: CASSERIAGAYNEQFF. In DNA, the CDR3 is TGTGCCAGCAGTGAAAGGATAGCGGGGGCCTACAATGAGCAGTTCTTC.